Below are 17 T cell receptor beta chains sequenced from a single sample in a study of Ad26.COV2.S vaccination and SARS-CoV-2 variants (dated by TCRdb to the early 2020s). Reading the label with the study, this specimen's treatment or condition is: about 20 received Ad26.COV2.S at low or high dose, single or two shots; several received placebo; per-sample allocation not given. For vaccine and placebo recipients, repertoires were sequenced using samples collected on day 63 after the first injection. Library preparation employed the immunoSEQ multiplex PCR assay. Imported from immuneACCESS, the table was reduced by TCRdb to in-frame sequences with V and J called. These copies leave out some clones; in studies compared against another copy, an unresolved V gene accounts for under half, and the cause of the remainder is not known. The sample data list about 460,000 clones, and nearly 90% of these were observed just once. The ten largest clones add up to over 1.5% of the sample.

The source material was peripheral blood, sampled in a trial of Ad26.COV2.S vaccine versus placebo. The receptors come from a person between 18 and 65 years old who received the Ad26.COV2.S COVID-19 vaccine or a placebo.

The V and J genes are TRBV5-1 and TRBJ2-1; 8 bases match TRBD2. Germline CDR1 reads SGHRS; CDR2 reads YFSETQ. The CDR3 loop spans 14 amino acids. Germline trimming cut 7 bases from V and 1 base from J; bases unmatched to any gene: 4. The CDR3 loop is CASGERESYNEQFF. CDR3 DNA: TGCGCCAGCGGGGAGCGGGAGTCCTACAATGAGCAGTTCTTC.

The rearrangement uses TRBV5-8 and TRBJ2-1; 9 nucleotides align to TRBD2. CDR1 SGHTS and CDR2 YDEGEE come from the germline V gene. The CDR3 runs to 17 residues. With V trimmed by 4 bases and J by 4 bases, 12 bases remained unmatched. The CDR3 sequence: CASSTKWGSGSYNEQFF. The DNA for the CDR3 is TGTGCCAGCAGCACCAAGTGGGGTAGCGGGAGTTACAATGAGCAGTTCTTC.

The V gene is TRBV19, the J gene TRBJ2-7, with no clear D. The V gene's germline CDR1 is LNHDA and CDR2 SQIVND (reference sequence). With 1 base removed from V and 6 bases from J, the gap between germline ends came to 16 bases. The CDR3 totals 15 residues. The CDR3 DNA sequence: TGTGCCAGTAGTATAGTGGCCACTTTTCCGGGCGAGCAGTACTTC. Amino acids: CASSIVATFPGEQYF.

The chain employs TRBV12-3 or TRBV12-4 and TRBJ1-1; D unclear. V was shortened by 3 bases and J by 5 bases, with 7 bases between the two germline ends. The CDR3 extends over 12 amino acids. CDR3 in amino acids: CASSFLETEAFF. The CDR3 DNA sequence: TGTGCCAGCAGTTTCCTGGAGACTGAAGCTTTCTTT.

The chain carries TRBV29-1 and TRBJ2-2; 7 nucleotides match TRBD2. Germline-derived CDR1 and CDR2 are SQVTM and ANQGSEA. The CDR3 sequence is 15 residues long. Unmatched junction bases numbered 9, after V lost 6 bases and J lost 2 bases. DNA of the CDR3: TGCAGCGTACAACTCCTAGCGGAAAACACCGGGGAGCTGTTTTTT. It is translated as CSVQLLAENTGELFF.

The chain carries TRBV27 and TRBJ2-6; a weak D match, TRBD1 (5 bases). The V end was cut by 3 bases, the J end by 0 bases, with 12 bases between. The CDR3 totals 17 residues. Germline V gene sequence: CDR1 MNHEY, CDR2 SMNVEV (reference sequence). The CDR3: CASSFAGPSSGANVLTF. In DNA, the CDR3 is TGTGCCAGCAGTTTCGCAGGGCCGAGCTCTGGGGCCAACGTCCTGACTTTC. The full variable domain, with the rest looked up from reference TRBV27 and TRBJ2-6, is EAQVTQNPRYLITVTGKKLTVTCSQNMNHEYMSWYRQDPGLGLRQIYYSMNVEVTDKGDVPEGYKVSRKEKRNFPLILESPSPNQTSLYFCASSFAGPSSGANVLTFGAGSRLTVL.

V usage is TRBV27 and J usage is TRBJ1-1, with a weak D call TRBD1 (6 bases). Germline V gene sequence: CDR1 MNHEY, CDR2 SMNVEV (reference sequence). V lost 5 bases and J lost 2, with 18 bases in between. The CDR3 has 16 residues. The CDR3 nucleotides read TGTGCCAGCAGTCCAGGGGCCCGGGGGGGTAACACTGAAGCTTTCTTT. Protein sequence: CASSPGARGGNTEAFF.

V and J are TRBV7-3 and TRBJ2-1; 8 positions match TRBD2. Trimming removed 5 bases from V and 10 bases from J; junction bases left unmatched: 10. This CDR3 has 14 amino acids. The germline V gene encodes CDR1 SGHTA and CDR2 FQGTGA. For the CDR3, the DNA is TGTGCCAGCAGCCACCCGGGACTAGGGGCCGAGCAGTTCTTC. Translating it yields CASSHPGLGAEQFF.

This clone was observed a single time. This chain uses TRBV10-3 with TRBJ2-7, with 8 bases identical to TRBD2. The CDR3 has 17 amino acids. Germline V gene data show CDR1 as ENHRY and CDR2 as SYGVKD. The trim removed 6 bases at V and 0 bases at J, leaving 13 bases unmatched. For the CDR3, the DNA is TGTGCCATCAGCCGGGGACGGGAGGGCACGAGCTCCTACGAGCAGTACTTC. Protein: CAISRGREGTSSYEQYF.

The chain has TRBV7-9 and TRBJ2-1; 8 bases align to TRBD2. Germline CDR1 SEHNR, CDR2 FQNEAQ (reference sequence). The CDR3 is 15 residues long. V shed 5 bases, J shed 9 bases, and the junction held 12 bases outside the gene matches. The CDR3 DNA sequence: TGTGCCAGCAGCACAGCGGGAGCCCGAGGTGGTGAGCAGTTCTTC. Its protein is CASSTAGARGGEQFF.

The CDR3: CASSPQGLVGNTIYF. The DNA for the CDR3 is TGTGCCAGCAGCCCGCAGGGTCTAGTGGGAAACACCATATATTTT. The chain links TRBV7-6 to TRBJ1-3, with D maybe TRBD1 (5 bases). V lost 5 bases and J 4 bases, leaving 15 bases between the germline ends. The CDR3 runs 15 residues. Per germline, CDR1 SGHVS and CDR2 FNYEAQ.

The V and J genes are TRBV11-2 and TRBJ2-2; D remains ambiguous. The CDR3 is 17 residues long. Germline V gene sequence: CDR1 SGHAT, CDR2 FQNNGV. V was pared by 0 bases and J by 0 bases, with 11 bases between. Here the CDR3 DNA reads TGTGCCAGCAGCTTAGATTTGGGCAGGACGAACACCGGGGAGCTGTTTTTT. Protein: CASSLDLGRTNTGELFF.

This clone has a single count. The chain uses TRBV7-6 and TRBJ2-1; D unclear. V was pared by 0 bases and J by 10 bases, with 10 bases between. The CDR3 has 13 amino acids. Germline V gene lookup returns CDR1 SGHVS and CDR2 FNYEAQ. The CDR3 reads CASSLAPGYEQFF. For the CDR3, the DNA is TGTGCCAGCAGCTTAGCTCCAGGTTACGAGCAGTTCTTC.

The rearrangement uses TRBV19 and TRBJ2-1; D remains unclear. Germline CDR1 LNHDA, CDR2 SQIVND (reference sequence). The CDR3 covers 11 residues. Trimming took 5 bases from V and 7 from J, leaving 6 bases between them. The CDR3 loop is CASSFQNEQFF. CDR3 nucleotides: TGTGCCAGTAGTTTCCAGAATGAGCAGTTCTTC.

The chain links TRBV4-2 to TRBJ2-7, with 8 positions matching TRBD1. With 4 bases clipped from V and 0 bases from J, the junction kept 5 bases outside the gene matches. Per germline, CDR1 LGHNA and CDR2 YNFKEQ. The CDR3 contains 15 residues. This CDR3 reads CASSPGQGPSYEQYF. The CDR3 DNA sequence: TGTGCCAGCAGCCCCGGACAGGGACCCTCCTACGAGCAGTACTTC.

This clone was recorded only once. V and J are TRBV7-3 and TRBJ2-1; 10 nucleotides agree with TRBD1. In germline, CDR1 is SGHTA, CDR2 FQGTGA. The CDR3 runs 14 residues. V lost 5 bases to trimming and J lost 6 bases; unmatched junction nucleotides: 4. This CDR3 reads CASSPRDRGNEQFF. CDR3 nucleotide sequence: TGTGCCAGCAGCCCCCGGGACAGGGGCAATGAGCAGTTCTTC.

This chain links TRBV5-6 with TRBJ2-1; no clear D gene. Deletions cut 2 bases from V and 7 bases from J, with 7 bases between. CDR3 size: 12 residues. In germline, CDR1 is SGHDT, CDR2 YYEEEE. The DNA of the CDR3 is TGTGCCAGCAGCTTCGTAGTGAATGAGCAGTTCTTC. This codes for CASSFVVNEQFF.